The TCR beta chain described here comes from a study of OX40 agonist ivuxolimab in advanced cancers. V lost 8 bases to trimming and J lost 0 bases, with 12 bases between them. The CDR3 contains 14 residues. Germline V gives CDR1 MNHEY, CDR2 SVGAGI. The assay was immunoSEQ multiplex PCR, and TCRdb's table has in-frame clones only and misses some. The sample carries approximately 59,000 clones, approximately 80% recorded once. Patients had blood sampled at baseline and again on cycle 4 day 1 and cycle 7 day 1. The chain carries TRBV6-5 and TRBJ2-3; D is undetermined. The clonotype originates from an adult with an advanced solid tumor such as melanoma, head and neck, liver or kidney cancer. Source: CD4+ or CD8+ T cells sorted from blood, taken in a trial of the OX40 agonist ivuxolimab. The CDR3 DNA reads as TGTGCCAGCTGTGTACGGGCGAGCACAGATACGCAGTATTTT. Its protein is CASCVRASTDTQYF.